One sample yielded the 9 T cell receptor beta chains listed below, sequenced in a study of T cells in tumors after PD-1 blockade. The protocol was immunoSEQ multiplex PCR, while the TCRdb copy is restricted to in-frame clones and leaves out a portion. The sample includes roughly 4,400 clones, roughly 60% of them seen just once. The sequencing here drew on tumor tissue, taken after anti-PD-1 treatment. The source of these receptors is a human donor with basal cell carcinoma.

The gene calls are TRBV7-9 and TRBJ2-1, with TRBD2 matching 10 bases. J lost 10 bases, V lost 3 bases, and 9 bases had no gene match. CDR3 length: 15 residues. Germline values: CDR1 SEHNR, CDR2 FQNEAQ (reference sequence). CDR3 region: CASSLTASGSLEQFF. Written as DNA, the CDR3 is TGTGCCAGCAGCTTGACCGCTAGCGGGAGTCTGGAGCAGTTCTTC.

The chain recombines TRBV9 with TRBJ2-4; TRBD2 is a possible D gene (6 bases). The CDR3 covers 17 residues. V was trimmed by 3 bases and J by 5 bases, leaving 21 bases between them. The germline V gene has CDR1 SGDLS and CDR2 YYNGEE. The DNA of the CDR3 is TGTGCCAGCAGCGACCCCCAGTCCGGGGGAAAACAAAACATTCAGTACTTC. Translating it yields CASSDPQSGGKQNIQYF.

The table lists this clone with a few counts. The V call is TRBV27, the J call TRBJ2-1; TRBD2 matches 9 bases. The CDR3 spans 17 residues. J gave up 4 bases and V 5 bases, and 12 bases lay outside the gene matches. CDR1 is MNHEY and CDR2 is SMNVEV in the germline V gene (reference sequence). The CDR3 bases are TGTGCCAGCAGTCCCCGACTGGGGACTAGCAGGTACAATGAGCAGTTCTTC. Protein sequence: CASSPRLGTSRYNEQFF.

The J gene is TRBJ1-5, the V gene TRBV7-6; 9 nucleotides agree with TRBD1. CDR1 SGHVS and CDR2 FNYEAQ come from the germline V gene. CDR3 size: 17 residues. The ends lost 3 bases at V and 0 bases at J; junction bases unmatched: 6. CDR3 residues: CASSFWDRERSNQPQHF. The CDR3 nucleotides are TGTGCCAGCAGCTTTTGGGACAGGGAACGTAGCAATCAGCCCCAGCATTTT. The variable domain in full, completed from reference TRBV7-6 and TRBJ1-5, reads GAGVSQSPRYKVTKRGQDVALRCDPISGHVSLYWYRQALGQGPEFLTYFNYEAQQDKSGLPNDRFSAERPEGSISTLTIQRTEQRDSAMYRCASSFWDRERSNQPQHFGDGTRLSIL.

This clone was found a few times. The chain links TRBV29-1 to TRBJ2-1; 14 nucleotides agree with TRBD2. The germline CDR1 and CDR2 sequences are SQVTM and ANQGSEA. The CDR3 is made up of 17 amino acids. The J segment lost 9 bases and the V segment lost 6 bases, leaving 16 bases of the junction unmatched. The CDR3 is CSVIGTSGSIVSSEQFF. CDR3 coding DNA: TGCAGCGTCATCGGGACTAGCGGGAGTATCGTTTCGAGTGAGCAGTTCTTC.

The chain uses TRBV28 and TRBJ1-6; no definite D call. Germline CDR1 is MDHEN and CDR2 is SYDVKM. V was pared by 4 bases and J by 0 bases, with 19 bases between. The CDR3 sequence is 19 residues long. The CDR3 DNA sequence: TGTGCCAGCAGTTCCCCCGCGGACCAAACTTTCTCCTATAATTCACCCCTCCACTTT. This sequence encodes CASSSPADQTFSYNSPLHF.

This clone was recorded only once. The CDR3 DNA is TGTGCCACCAGTGATTTGCCCACACACGAGCAGTACTTC. It is translated as CATSDLPTHEQYF. V is TRBV24-1 and J is TRBJ2-7, with no clear D. V lost 0 bases and J 5 bases, leaving 7 bases between the germline ends. The germline V gene has CDR1 KGHDR and CDR2 SFDVKD. CDR3 length: 13 residues.

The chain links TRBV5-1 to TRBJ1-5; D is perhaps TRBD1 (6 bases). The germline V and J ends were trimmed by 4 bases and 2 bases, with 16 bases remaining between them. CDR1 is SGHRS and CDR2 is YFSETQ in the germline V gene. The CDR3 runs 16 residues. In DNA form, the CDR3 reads TGCGCCAGCAGCCTTCAGGGGCAGGGAGGCAATCAGCCCCAGCATTTT. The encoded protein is CASSLQGQGGNQPQHF.

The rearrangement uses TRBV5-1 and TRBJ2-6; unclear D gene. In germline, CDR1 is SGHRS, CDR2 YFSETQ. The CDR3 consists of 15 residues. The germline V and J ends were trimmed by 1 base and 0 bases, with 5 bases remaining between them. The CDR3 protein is CASSLQSSGANVLTF. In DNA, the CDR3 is TGCGCCAGCAGCTTGCAGAGCTCTGGGGCCAACGTCCTGACTTTC.